This T cell receptor beta chain was identified in a study of blood T cell repertoires in COVID-19. Study details: PBMCs, B-cell-depleted T cells, or T cells were the source of the cDNA or gDNA that made up the material.

Per the original methods: Nucleated cell number was recorded as an estimate derived from reference gene primer amplification. Method: immunoSEQ multiplex PCR; TCRdb's copy keeps in-frame clones and lacks some. V and J calls and clone size are copied from that table; D and trimming were computed from the DNA. The table includes around 180,000 clones, approximately 80% detected once. This CDR3 region has 13 residues. In germline, CDR1 is MNHEY, CDR2 SVGAGI. Trimming left V 2 bases short and J 8 bases short, with 12 bases between. Comments on this clone: Additional DNA sequences in this sample encode the identical CDR3.

The TCR was taken from a human donor in a cohort sampled during active COVID-19. The rearrangement uses TRBV6-5 and TRBJ1-2; D unresolved. Sequenced input: peripheral blood. DNA for the CDR3: TGTGCCAGCAGTTACATCCGGGCGGGGGGCTACACCTTC. Its translation is CASSYIRAGGYTF.